This T cell receptor (beta chain) was retrieved from a study of blood T cells in healthy people across ages. Study conclusions and caveats: Getting older went along with TCR beta diversity per million T cells dropping roughly linearly.

Every sample gave at least 5 micrograms of total RNA when it was extracted. Unmatched junction bases numbered 17, after V lost 11 bases and J lost 4 bases. The CDR3 runs to 16 residues. Germline assignment: CDR1 ENHRY and CDR2 SYGVKD. A second PCR, run for about 7 to 12 cycles, used a sample-barcoded 5' primer plus a J-beta primer mix. Each cDNA was tagged by a template-switch adaptor containing 12 random nucleotides. TCRdb ran MiXCR on the 5' RACE reads and lists one entry per CDR3 protein. The table shows hundreds of thousands of distinct CDR3 sequences, with roughly 49% occurring only once. This clonotype came up a few times. The antigen remains unidentified.

The receptor comes from a woman aged 55-69 years in good health. The chain employs TRBV10-3 and TRBJ2-3; 8 nucleotides line up with TRBD1. Source material: blood. In nucleotides, the CDR3 is TGTGCCGTACAAGACAACCAGGGGGCTTATGCAGATACGCAGTATTTT. It yields the protein CAVQDNQGAYADTQYF.